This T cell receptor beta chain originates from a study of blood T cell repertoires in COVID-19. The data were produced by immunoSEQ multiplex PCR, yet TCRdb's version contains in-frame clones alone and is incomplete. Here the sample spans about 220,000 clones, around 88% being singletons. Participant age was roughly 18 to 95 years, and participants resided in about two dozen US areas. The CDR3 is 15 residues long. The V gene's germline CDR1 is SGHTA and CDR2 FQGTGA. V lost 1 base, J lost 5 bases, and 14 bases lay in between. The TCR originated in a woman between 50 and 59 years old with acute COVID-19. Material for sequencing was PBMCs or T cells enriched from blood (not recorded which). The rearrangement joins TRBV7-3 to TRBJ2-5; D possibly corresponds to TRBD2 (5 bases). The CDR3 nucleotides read TGTGCCAGCAGCTTAAATCGCGGCGGAGGCGAGACCCAGTACTTC. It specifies CASSLNRGGGETQYF.